This TCR beta chain was sequenced during a study of CD8+CD57+ T cells in acquired aplastic anemia (dated by TCRdb to 2016 to 2019). Describing the broader study: DNA extracted from sorted CD4+ and CD8+ cells had a mean of roughly 3.4 ug, with a range of about 0.19 to 30 ug. A CD8+CD57+ expansion meant a frequency higher than the mean frequency seen in healthy subjects. What the work shows at the level of the full study, not this receptor alone: Although roughly 29 CD8+ CDR3 sequences were shared by patients and controls, these sequences appeared highly expressed in patients and within the immunodominant clones of patients. Between patients and healthy controls, no significant difference in CD8+ Simpson's diversity was found (P=0.060).

The patients picked for sequencing were ones in whom flow cytometry had shown an expansion of CD8+CD57+ cells. Every patient had a diagnosis of severe acquired aplastic anemia based on International Study of Aplastic Anemia and Agranulocytosis and Camitta criteria. No patient had received any therapy when blood was sampled. TCR repertoires of sorted CD4+ and CD8+ blood T cells from severe aplastic anemia patients and healthy subjects were deep-sequenced in the study. Patients were enrolled in the USA under clinicaltrials.gov protocols 00001620, 01623167, 00001397, 00071045, 00081523 and 00961064. Ficoll-Paque density gradient centrifugation was used to isolate peripheral blood mononuclear cells. CD4+ and CD8+ T cells were sorted by FACS or magnetic beads before DNA extraction. Concerning this clonotype: It has no known antigen specificity. There are no base qualities to consult, and no much larger clone falls within one base.

Here V drops 6 bases and J drops 0 bases, and the junction holds 4 bases not matched to any gene. From the cysteine through the phenylalanine, the CDR3 covers 15 amino acids. The CDR3 DNA has 45 bases and is translated from base 1. CDR1 and CDR2 were assigned from the germline V gene (reference sequence) as DFQATT and SNEGSKA. Genomic DNA was used as template for profiling of TCR beta VDJ combinations and CDR3 sequences. An Illumina HiSeq 2000 was used for TCR repertoire sequencing. The authors processed their data as follows. Repertoires were assessed using TRBV/TRBJ rearrangement plots, CDR3 size and DJ length profiles, and Simpson's diversity index. The immunodominant clone was defined as the most abundant DNA sequence in deep sequencing data. CDR3 amino acid sequences were screened for sharing across subjects and were compared with published repertoires and the VDJdb database. Starting from the raw public reads, TCRdb applied fastp trimming at Q25, assembled clones with MiXCR and retained in-frame beta chains. Each entry is one CDR3 protein sequence, shown with its most common DNA and genes. What appears here as the V and J calls and clone size reflects TCRdb's work, not the paper's. Within this sample are about 150,000 distinct CDR3 sequences, with 40% to 65% of them counted one time only. Over 9.5% of the sample belongs to the ten largest clones.

The material sequenced was sorted CD4+, CD8+, or CD8+CD57+ T cells (not recorded which) from PBMCs. The sequence is built from TRBV20-1 and TRBJ2-1, with 11 bases aligning to TRBD2. The sequence was obtained from a human donor with aplastic anemia. The nucleotide sequence reads TGCAGTGCGGCGGGACTAGCGGTCTCCTACAATGAGCAGTTCTTC. Its protein product is CSAAGLAVSYNEQFF.